This TCR beta chain was found in a study of vaccination and CD4 T cells after COVID-19. Overall study context: Vaccination of participants consisted of two doses of either BNT162b2 or mRNA-1273 vaccine. Control cultures received a CEFX pool, an HIV-1 Nef pool, or no peptide. Study findings and constraints: Researchers report that a median about 87% of reactive clones in convalescent patients surfaced only post-vaccination.

This clonotype was seen only a few times. Its specificity is not known. Oncomine TCR Beta short-read sequencing was applied to DNA from cultured CD4+ T cells. The genomic DNA was obtained from cultured CD4+ T cells by extraction with the QIAamp micro DNA kit. One entry per CDR3 protein results from TCRdb running MiXCR on the PCR reads. This sample has about 10,000 distinct CDR3 sequences, with about half found just once. The V end lost 2 bases, the J end lost 3 bases, and 10 bases lay between the germline ends. CDR3 length: 14 residues. The germline CDR1 and CDR2 sequences are SGHAT and FQNNGV. Sample treatment: roughly 10-day PBMC culture with coronavirus spike peptide pools or control peptides (ViraFEST assay). CD4+ T cells that came from the unexposed donor were collected before the COVID-19 pandemic (2011-2018).

The receptor comes from a human donor in good health. The rearrangement links TRBV11-2 to TRBJ1-1; D remains unclear. Material for sequencing was CD4+ T cells from blood, cultured in vitro. The CDR3 DNA follows: TGTGCCAGCAGCTTATATAGGTTCCACACTGAAGCTTTCTTT. It translates to CASSLYRFHTEAFF.